The 8 T cell receptor beta chains below all came from one sample that was sequenced in a study of graft-versus-host responses after intestinal transplantation. Graft-derived tissue was subjected to processing to liberate intraepithelial and lamina propria lymphocytes. Produced via immunoSEQ multiplex PCR; TCRdb's table is partial and in-frame only. In the table there are some 15,000 clones, about 80% of which are singletons. The specimen comprised ileum tissue, sampled roughly 3.5 months after intestinal transplant. The receptors originated from a human patient who received an intestinal transplant, so some T cells may come from the graft donor.

This chain connects TRBV18 to TRBJ1-2; 9 nucleotides agree with TRBD1. The CDR3 contains 15 residues. In germline, CDR1 is KGHSH, CDR2 LQKENI. With V trimmed by 0 bases and J by 3 bases, 2 bases remained unmatched. The DNA for the CDR3 is TGTGCCAGCTCACCACCGGACAGGGGTTACTATGGCTACACCTTC. Translated, it gives CASSPPDRGYYGYTF.

The J gene is TRBJ1-2, the V gene TRBV7-2, with D possibly being TRBD1 (6 bases). With 1 base removed from V and 4 bases from J, the gap between germline ends came to 7 bases. This CDR3 has 13 amino acids. Germline values: CDR1 SGHTA, CDR2 FQGNSA. The CDR3 DNA reads as TGTGCCAGCAGCTTAGGACAGGTCTATGGCTACACCTTC. Translating it yields CASSLGQVYGYTF.

The V call is TRBV18, the J call TRBJ2-5; D may be TRBD1 (5 bases). V lost 4 bases to trimming and J lost 1 base, with 7 bases between them. Looked up from germline, CDR1 is KGHSH and CDR2 is LQKENI. The CDR3 consists of 13 residues. The CDR3 region is CASSQGIQETQYF. The CDR3 DNA is TGTGCCAGCTCACAGGGGATCCAAGAGACCCAGTACTTC.

V and J are TRBV10-1 and TRBJ2-7; no firm D call. The germline CDR1 and CDR2 sequences are WNHNN and SYGVQD (reference sequence). This CDR3 has 12 amino acids. V gave up 10 bases and J gave up 5 bases, with 15 bases separating them. The CDR3: CATAPNSHEQYF. CDR3 bases: TGCGCCACCGCCCCGAACAGTCACGAGCAGTACTTC.

V and J are TRBV2 and TRBJ1-2; D is unclear. The CDR3 extends over 16 amino acids. Trimming pared 2 bases from V and 0 bases from J, leaving 13 bases between. Germline V CDR1 and CDR2: SNHLY, FYNNEI. The CDR3 loop is CASSEPPDPPNYGYTF. CDR3 nucleotide sequence: TGTGCCAGCAGTGAACCCCCGGATCCCCCTAACTATGGCTACACCTTC.

This clone has a handful of counts. The chain employs TRBV5-4 and TRBJ2-1; 8 nucleotides line up with TRBD2. The CDR3 loop spans 16 amino acids. CDR1 and CDR2 (germline): SGHNT, YYREEE (reference sequence). V lost 4 bases to trimming and J lost 5 bases; unmatched junction nucleotides: 11. For the CDR3, the DNA is TGTGCCAGCAGCCGCCCCTTTAGCGGGATCGACAATGAGCAGTTCTTC. Translation: CASSRPFSGIDNEQFF.

This chain connects TRBV19 to TRBJ2-7; D tentatively reads TRBD1 or TRBD2 (5 bases each). CDR3 length equals 14 residues. The germline V gene has CDR1 LNHDA and CDR2 SQIVND (reference sequence). V lost 2 bases and J 2 bases, leaving 10 bases between the germline ends. In nucleotides, the CDR3 is TGTGCCAGTAGTATACGGGGCGCTGCCTACGAGCAGTACTTC. Residues: CASSIRGAAYEQYF.

The chain employs TRBV5-6 and TRBJ2-2; 7 nucleotides align to TRBD2. CDR1 is SGHDT, CDR2 YYEEEE, per germline. J lost 7 bases, V lost 1 base, and 1 base had no gene match. This CDR3 has 13 amino acids. This chain's CDR3 is CASSLRGDGELFF. Here the CDR3 DNA reads TGTGCCAGCAGCTTGCGGGGGGACGGGGAGCTGTTTTTT.